This paragraph covers one TCR beta chain sequence. What it binds is unknown. These data originate in a study of PD-L1 blockade in urothelial cancer. Study in general: Analysis of the blood was performed 3 weeks (second dose) and 6 weeks after treatment start. Study-wide points: Better survival was predicted by below-median pretreatment blood TCR clonality.

Per-patient samples, pretreatment and on-treatment, numbered 1 to 8. Added to each PCR by spiking were synthetic TCR analog templates. Data came from immunoSEQ multiplex PCR; TCRdb stores just in-frame clones and leaves some out. The top ten clones hold less than 3.5% of a sample with 70,000 or so clones, around 90% of them seen once. The material sequenced was PBMCs, taken around atezolizumab (anti-PD-L1) treatment. The TCR sequence derives from a man aged 60 to 69 with urothelial cancer.

CDR3 coding DNA: TGTGCCAGCAGCTTGGGGGGCCGGCAGCCCCAGCATTTT. This codes for CASSLGGRQPQHF. The V call is TRBV5-5, the J call TRBJ1-5; D might be TRBD1 (5 bases). The V and J ends lost 0 bases and 7 bases respectively, with 8 bases between them. This CDR3 is 13 amino acids long. CDR1 and CDR2 (germline): SGHKS, YYEKEE (reference sequence).